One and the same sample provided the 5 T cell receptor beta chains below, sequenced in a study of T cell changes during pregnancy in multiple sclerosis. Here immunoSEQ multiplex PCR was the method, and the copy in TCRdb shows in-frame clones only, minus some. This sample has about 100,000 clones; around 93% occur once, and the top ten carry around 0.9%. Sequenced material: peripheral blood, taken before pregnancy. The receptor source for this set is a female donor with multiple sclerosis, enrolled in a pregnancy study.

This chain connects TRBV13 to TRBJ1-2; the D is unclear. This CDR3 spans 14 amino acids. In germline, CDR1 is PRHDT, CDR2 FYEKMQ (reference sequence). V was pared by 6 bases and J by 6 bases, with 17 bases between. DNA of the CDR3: TGTGCCAGCAGTAACCCGACCGACGGGGATGGCTACACCTTC. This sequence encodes CASSNPTDGDGYTF.

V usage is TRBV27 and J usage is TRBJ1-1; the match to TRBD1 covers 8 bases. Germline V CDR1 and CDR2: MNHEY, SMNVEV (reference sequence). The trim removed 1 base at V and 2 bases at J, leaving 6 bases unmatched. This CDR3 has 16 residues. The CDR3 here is CASSLFAGGVNTEAFF. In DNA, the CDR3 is TGTGCCAGCAGTTTATTTGCAGGGGGCGTTAACACTGAAGCTTTCTTT.

CDR3 residues: CASSFLTDYGYTF. DNA of the CDR3: TGTGCCAGCAGTTTTTTGACAGATTATGGCTACACCTTC. The gene calls are TRBV5-4 and TRBJ1-2, with D perhaps TRBD1 (5 bases). The CDR3 is made up of 13 amino acids. The V end lost 5 bases, the J end lost 5 bases, and 13 bases lay between the germline ends. Germline CDR1 SGHNT, CDR2 YYREEE (reference sequence).

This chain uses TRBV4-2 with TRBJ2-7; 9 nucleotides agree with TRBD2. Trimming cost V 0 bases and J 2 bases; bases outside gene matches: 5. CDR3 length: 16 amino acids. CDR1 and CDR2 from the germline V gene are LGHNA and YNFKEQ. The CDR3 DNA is TGTGCCAGCAGCCAAGATCACCTAGCGGGGACCTACGAGCAGTACTTC. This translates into CASSQDHLAGTYEQYF.

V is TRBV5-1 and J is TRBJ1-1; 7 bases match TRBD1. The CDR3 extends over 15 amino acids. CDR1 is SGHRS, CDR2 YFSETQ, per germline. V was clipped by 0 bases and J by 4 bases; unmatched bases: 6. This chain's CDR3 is CASSLGDRQGTEAFF. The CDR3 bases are TGCGCCAGCAGCTTGGGGGATCGACAGGGCACTGAAGCTTTCTTT.